These 30 T cell receptor beta chains originate from one sample sequenced in a study of cytomegalovirus exposure and HLA in healthy donors. A multiplex PCR was run with 60 Vbeta primers and 13 Jbeta primers. Measured with immunoSEQ multiplex PCR; TCRdb has only the in-frame clones, and not every one. This table has over 100,000 clones, 74% appearing once. The sequencing sample was made of PBMCs. The source is a human donor in good health.

The CDR3 nucleotides read TGTGCCAGCAGCTTAACGGGTGTCAAGGGGGAGACCCAGTACTTC. Amino acid sequence: CASSLTGVKGETQYF. This chain uses TRBV7-3 with TRBJ2-5; D may be TRBD1 (5 bases). Germline V gene lookup returns CDR1 SGHTA and CDR2 FQGTGA. V shed 0 bases and J shed 5 bases, with 13 bases lying between them. This CDR3 is 15 amino acids long.

The V gene is TRBV7-6, the J gene TRBJ1-3, with D possibly being TRBD1 (5 bases). Germline V gene data show CDR1 as SGHVS and CDR2 as FNYEAQ. Trimming pared 5 bases from V and 3 bases from J, leaving 8 bases between. This CDR3 region has 13 residues. CDR3 loop: CASSQGVGNTIYF. The CDR3 nucleotides read TGTGCCAGCAGCCAGGGTGTTGGAAACACCATATATTTT.

This sequence joins TRBV29-1 and TRBJ1-2; 10 bases are a match to TRBD1. The CDR3 runs 12 residues. Germline lookup yields CDR1 SQVTM and CDR2 ANQGSEA. Trimming removed 4 bases from V and 8 bases from J; junction bases left unmatched: 4. CDR3 sequence: CSVGQGAEGYTF. CDR3 coding DNA: TGCAGCGTTGGACAGGGGGCGGAGGGCTACACCTTC.

This chain uses TRBV18 with TRBJ2-7; 12 bases line up with TRBD1. The CDR3 is made up of 14 amino acids. The germline V gene encodes CDR1 KGHSH and CDR2 LQKENI. Trimming cost V 6 bases and J 7 bases; bases outside gene matches: 7. CDR3 protein: CASSSRDRGREQYF. CDR3 in DNA: TGTGCCAGCTCTTCACGGGACAGGGGGCGGGAGCAGTACTTC.

This clone was picked up a small number of times. The rearrangement links TRBV11-2 to TRBJ2-2, with D maybe TRBD1 (6 bases). The V end was cut by 1 base, the J end by 5 bases, with 11 bases between. The CDR3 consists of 15 residues. Germline V CDR1 and CDR2: SGHAT, FQNNGV. This CDR3 is CASSLARGGTGELFF. In DNA, the CDR3 is TGTGCCAGCAGCTTAGCCAGGGGTGGAACCGGGGAGCTGTTTTTT.

The V call is TRBV28, the J call TRBJ1-6; TRBD1 agrees at 9 bases. V lost 8 bases, J lost 9 bases, and 8 bases stayed unmatched. This CDR3 region has 14 residues. Germline CDR1 and CDR2: MDHEN and SYDVKM. As DNA, the CDR3 is TGTGCCAGCCTCGGGACAGGGCGTTTTTCACCCCTCCACTTT. It codes for CASLGTGRFSPLHF.

The chain links TRBV19 to TRBJ2-5; 15 bases match TRBD2. This CDR3 spans 17 amino acids. From germline, CDR1 is LNHDA and CDR2 SQIVND (reference sequence). Losses at the gene ends were 4 bases for V and 4 bases for J; bases not matched to a gene: 7. CDR3 amino acids: CASSTGLAGGQGETQYF. CDR3 in DNA: TGTGCCAGTAGTACCGGACTAGCGGGGGGGCAAGGAGAGACCCAGTACTTC.

The chain combines TRBV15 with TRBJ2-3, with D tentatively TRBD2 (6 bases). The CDR3 length is 14 residues. Trimming removed 9 bases at V and 1 base at J, with 14 bases between. The germline gives CDR1 LNHNV, CDR2 YYDKDF (reference sequence). CDR3 DNA: TGTGCCACATCAACAGGAGGGCGCACAGATACGCAGTATTTT. It specifies CATSTGGRTDTQYF.

The rearrangement uses TRBV7-2 and TRBJ2-7; 7 bases align to TRBD1. This CDR3 comprises 17 residues. Per the germline V gene, CDR1 is SGHTA and CDR2 is FQGNSA. Trimming took 4 bases from V and 3 from J; bases not matched to a gene: 15. The CDR3 here is CASSSNAPGQPRYEQYF. Written as DNA, the CDR3 is TGTGCCAGCAGCTCGAACGCTCCGGGACAGCCACGCTACGAGCAGTACTTC.

This chain uses TRBV28 with TRBJ2-7; D is possibly TRBD1 (6 bases). Per germline, CDR1 MDHEN and CDR2 SYDVKM. The CDR3 extends over 13 amino acids. The germline V and J ends were trimmed by 6 bases and 0 bases, with 9 bases remaining between them. This CDR3 is CASRRTDSYEQYF. CDR3 sequence (DNA): TGTGCCAGCAGGCGGACAGACTCCTACGAGCAGTACTTC.

The chain uses TRBV7-9 and TRBJ1-1; D is unclear. Germline V CDR1 and CDR2: SEHNR, FQNEAQ (reference sequence). CDR3 length: 14 amino acids. Trimming stripped 5 bases from V and 1 base from J, with 11 bases between. DNA for the CDR3: TGTGCCAGCAGCCCATTACAGAGGAACACTGAAGCTTTCTTT. Translating gives CASSPLQRNTEAFF.

V gene TRBV5-8 combines with J gene TRBJ1-5, with TRBD1 as a possible D gene (6 bases). The CDR3 is 14 residues long. V was clipped by 7 bases and J by 0 bases, with 11 bases between them. Per the germline V gene, CDR1 is SGHTS and CDR2 is YDEGEE. The CDR3 DNA follows: TGTGCCAGCGCAGGACAGACTAGCAATCAGCCCCAGCATTTT. Protein: CASAGQTSNQPQHF.

This clone was recorded a few times. CDR3 sequence (DNA): TGTGCCAGCTTCCTTTTCGCCTACGAGCAGTACTTC. Its translation: CASFLFAYEQYF. The chain combines TRBV6-1 with TRBJ2-7; no firm D call. CDR1 and CDR2 (germline): MNHNS, SASEGT. V was trimmed by 8 bases and J by 2 bases, leaving 10 bases between them. The CDR3 contains 12 residues.

There are a few counts of this clone. The rearrangement uses TRBV9 and TRBJ2-5, with D perhaps TRBD1 (5 bases). CDR1 is SGDLS, CDR2 YYNGEE, per germline. The CDR3 extends over 16 amino acids. V shed 3 bases and J shed 0 bases, with 15 bases lying between them. The CDR3 loop is CASSALPGHHQETQYF. CDR3 in DNA: TGTGCCAGCAGCGCACTACCCGGACACCACCAAGAGACCCAGTACTTC. The full variable domain, its missing parts supplied by reference TRBV9 and TRBJ2-5, is DSGVTQTPKHLITATGQRVTLRCSPRSGDLSVYWYQQSLDQGLQFLIQYYNGEERAKGNILERFSAQQFPDLHSELNLSSLELGDSALYFCASSALPGHHQETQYFGPGTRLLVL.

This rearrangement joins TRBV9 to TRBJ1-6, with unresolved D. V dropped 0 bases and J dropped 8 bases, with 12 bases sitting between them. The length of the CDR3 is 15 residues. Per the germline V gene, CDR1 is SGDLS and CDR2 is YYNGEE. The CDR3 sequence is CASSVDGQEDSPLHF. For the CDR3, the DNA is TGTGCCAGCAGCGTAGACGGGCAGGAGGATTCACCCCTCCACTTT. Variable domain in full (rest from reference TRBV9 and TRBJ1-6): DSGVTQTPKHLITATGQRVTLRCSPRSGDLSVYWYQQSLDQGLQFLIQYYNGEERAKGNILERFSAQQFPDLHSELNLSSLELGDSALYFCASSVDGQEDSPLHFGNGTRLTVT.

The chain recombines TRBV2 with TRBJ2-5; tentatively, D is TRBD1 (6 bases). The germline V gene has CDR1 SNHLY and CDR2 FYNNEI. Trimming took 11 bases from V and 1 from J, leaving 14 bases between them. This CDR3 comprises 13 residues. CDR3: CARSRGFQETQYF. CDR3 coding DNA: TGTGCCCGCTCGAGGGGGTTCCAAGAGACCCAGTACTTC.

This clone was detected only a few times. The V call is TRBV5-1, the J call TRBJ2-3; TRBD2 matches 8 bases. Germline CDR1 and CDR2: SGHRS and YFSETQ. V was clipped by 4 bases and J by 2 bases; unmatched bases: 6. There are 15 residues in the CDR3. CDR3 region: CASSPGGGNTDTQYF. In DNA, the CDR3 is TGCGCCAGCAGCCCGGGAGGGGGTAACACAGATACGCAGTATTTT.

This chain joins TRBV6-6 and TRBJ2-1, with a possible D match to TRBD2 (6 bases). The germline gives CDR1 MNHNY, CDR2 SVGAGI (reference sequence). Trimming shortened V by 8 bases and J by 11 bases, and 13 bases separated the two germline ends. The CDR3 is 11 amino acids. CDR3 protein: CASGKGTQQFF. The CDR3 coding sequence is TGTGCCAGCGGCAAAGGGACTCAGCAGTTCTTC.

The chain joins TRBV14 to TRBJ1-4; D might be TRBD1 (6 bases). This CDR3 region has 14 residues. Germline V gene sequence: CDR1 SGHDN, CDR2 FVKESK. V lost 4 bases to trimming and J lost 8 bases, with 14 bases between them. As DNA, the CDR3 is TGTGCCAGCAGCCGAGACAGGCTACAAGAAAAACTGTTTTTT. This sequence encodes CASSRDRLQEKLFF. Supplemented by reference TRBV14 and TRBJ1-4, the full variable domain reads EAGVTQFPSHSVIEKGQTVTLRCDPISGHDNLYWYRRVMGKEIKFLLHFVKESKQDESGMPNNRFLAERTGGTYSTLKVQPAELEDSGVYFCASSRDRLQEKLFFGSGTQLSVL.

The chain is built from TRBV5-4 and TRBJ2-5; TRBD2 is a possible D gene (6 bases). The germline V gene encodes CDR1 SGHNT and CDR2 YYREEE (reference sequence). The germline V and J ends were trimmed by 7 bases and 1 base, with 14 bases remaining between them. The CDR3 is 14 residues long. The CDR3 DNA reads as TGTGCCAGCTCCCGCGGGGCCGTCCAAGAGACCCAGTACTTC. Protein: CASSRGAVQETQYF.

The genes are TRBV2 and TRBJ2-7; a possible D gene is TRBD1 (6 bases). Germline V CDR1 and CDR2: SNHLY, FYNNEI. Trimming stripped 3 bases from V and 5 bases from J, with 14 bases between. This CDR3 has 14 amino acids. CDR3 nucleotide sequence: TGTGCCAGCAGTGATCGCCGAACAGGGAACGAGCAGTACTTC. This gives the protein CASSDRRTGNEQYF.

This clone has a handful of counts. Mismatch with germline at one junction end may stem from a read error. V and J are TRBV7-9 and TRBJ1-4; 7 bases align to TRBD1. CDR1 is SEHNR and CDR2 is FQNEAQ in the germline V gene (reference sequence). This CDR3 has 15 amino acids. DNA for the CDR3: TGTTCCAGCAGCTCTCCGGGGACAGTAGATGAAAAACTGTTTTTT. Translating it yields CSSSSPGTVDEKLFF.

The genes are TRBV28 and TRBJ2-1; 7 bases are shared with TRBD1. In germline, CDR1 is MDHEN, CDR2 SYDVKM. The CDR3 totals 15 residues. Unmatched junction bases numbered 11, after V lost 5 bases and J lost 7 bases. The CDR3 nucleotides read TGTGCCAGCAGTCCCCGGACAGGAAACTGGAATGAGCAGTTCTTC. Translation: CASSPRTGNWNEQFF.

The V call is TRBV7-9, the J call TRBJ2-3; 9 nucleotides agree with TRBD1. V shed 5 bases and J 6 bases; nucleotides not matched to a gene: 15. The CDR3 has 17 amino acids. Per the germline V gene, CDR1 is SEHNR and CDR2 is FQNEAQ (reference sequence). CDR3 region: CASSRGQGAGLSDTQYF. In nucleotides, the CDR3 is TGTGCCAGCAGCCGGGGACAGGGAGCTGGCTTATCGGATACGCAGTATTTT.

The rearrangement uses TRBV6-1 and TRBJ1-6; D uncertain. CDR1 is MNHNS and CDR2 is SASEGT in the germline V gene. This CDR3 is built from 15 residues. Trimming pared 0 bases from V and 13 bases from J, leaving 16 bases between. CDR3 in DNA: TGTGCCAGCAGTGAAGCGCCTACACCCGGGTCGCCCCTCCACTTT. It is translated as CASSEAPTPGSPLHF.

V usage is TRBV28 and J usage is TRBJ1-2, with D unresolved. The germline CDR1 and CDR2 sequences are MDHEN and SYDVKM. V was shortened by 7 bases and J by 8 bases, with 11 bases between the two germline ends. The CDR3 is 11 amino acids. As DNA, the CDR3 is TGTGCCAGCAACGGAGGGTGGGGCTACACCTTC. This sequence encodes CASNGGWGYTF.

This chain joins TRBV6-1 and TRBJ1-2; D uncertain. CDR3 length: 11 residues. Germline CDR1 and CDR2: MNHNS and SASEGT. V was cut by 4 bases and J by 8 bases, with 8 bases left in between. CDR3 DNA: TGTGCCAGCAGTGGGTTTGAGGGCTACACCTTC. Encoded protein: CASSGFEGYTF.

V is TRBV7-2 and J is TRBJ2-2, with TRBD1 identical over 7 bases. Germline V CDR1 and CDR2: SGHTA, FQGNSA. The CDR3 spans 13 residues. Trimming removed 5 bases from V and 5 bases from J; junction bases left unmatched: 2. The CDR3 region has the DNA TGTGCCAGCAGCCGCAGGGGGACCGGGGAGCTGTTTTTT. Protein: CASSRRGTGELFF.

V is TRBV10-1 and J is TRBJ2-7, with 10 bases lining up with TRBD2. With V trimmed by 1 base and J by 5 bases, 8 bases remained unmatched. CDR1 and CDR2 from the germline V gene are WNHNN and SYGVQD (reference sequence). This CDR3 contains 16 residues. CDR3 region: CASSEYAASGSNEQYF. Here the CDR3 DNA reads TGCGCCAGCAGTGAGTATGCGGCTAGCGGGAGTAACGAGCAGTACTTC.

The gene calls are TRBV5-6 and TRBJ2-7, with TRBD2 as a possible D gene (5 bases). Germline assignment: CDR1 SGHDT and CDR2 YYEEEE. The CDR3 length is 15 residues. The V and J ends lost 1 base and 4 bases respectively, with 15 bases between them. CDR3 nucleotides: TGTGCCAGCAGCTTGAATGGGGAGCCCCTTTACGAGCAGTACTTC. Protein product: CASSLNGEPLYEQYF.